The entry below gives a single T cell receptor (beta chain) sequence along with its context. This sample was included in a study of T cell clusters in autoimmune cytopenias. Some 38,000 genome equivalents of blood DNA were amplified for TRB. The CDR3 is made up of 15 amino acids. The germline CDR1 and CDR2 sequences are MNHEY and SVGEGT. One tube held mixed TRB-A and TRB-B primer pools for touch-down PCR. TCRdb re-analyzed the multiplex PCR reads; it lists each CDR3 protein once, without DNA. This sample contains about 7,000 distinct CDR3 sequences. The sample was also reused in another study, on T cell repertoires in aging, cancer and after chemotherapy. In that study: Clear clonal overlap appeared across healthy donor samples taken over several months to years. In each cancer cohort, median generation probability increased across chemotherapy, suggesting thymic output rebounded.

The origin of this receptor is a human donor in good health. Material for sequencing was peripheral blood. The chain links TRBV6-2 or TRBV6-3 to TRBJ2-5; TCRdb designates TRBD2, a call that cannot be tested without DNA. The CDR3 protein is CASSYLAGGPETQYF.